The clone carrying this TCR beta chain has only one observation. What it binds is unknown. The data stem from a study of Tregs in tolerant kidney transplant recipients. Study-level results: For some patients, primers changed over time, blocking nucleotide-level comparison. Activated donor B cell expansion appeared to reveal the most relevant donor-specific TCRbeta repertoire.

Produced via immunoSEQ multiplex PCR; TCRdb's table is partial and in-frame only. Of tens of thousands of clones listed, 75% to 95% were seen once; the top ten hold around 1.4%. The CDR3 has 14 amino acids. V was cut by 5 bases and J by 9 bases, with 16 bases left in between. CDR1 and CDR2 (germline): LNHDA, SQIVND (reference sequence). Related graft donors supplied nonmyeloablative bone marrow transplants, and mixed chimerism was transient. This chain uses TRBV19 with TRBJ1-4, with D tentatively TRBD1 (6 bases). The input for sequencing was CD4+ T cells from blood (PBMCs), taken 24 months after the transplant. The origin of this receptor is a human patient who received a combined kidney and bone marrow transplant. Some T cells may trace back to the graft donor. CDR3 DNA sequence: TGTGCCAGTAGTGGGGACACTCTCTGGAAAAAACTGTTTTTT. Its protein product is CASSGDTLWKKLFF. Filled out from reference TRBV19 and TRBJ1-4, the complete variable domain reads DGGITQSPKYLFRKEGQNVTLSCEQNLNHDAMYWYRQDPGQGLRLIYYSQIVNDFQKGDIAEGYSVSREKKESFPLTVTSAQKNPTAFYLCASSGDTLWKKLFFGSGTQLSVL.